One sample yielded the 2 T cell receptor delta chains listed below, sequenced in a study of gamma-delta T cells after stem cell transplantation. TCRdb re-called clones from the RT-PCR reads using CATT. The profile shows fewer than 2,500 delta-chain clones, roughly 46% of them singletons. The specimen was gamma-delta T cells. The receptors here all came from a human donor. It is not recorded whose cells these are; they may come from a transplant donor.

Details on this clone: This specimen includes other DNA sequences encoding the same CDR3. The CDR3 reads CACDTLPTTGGTPAYTDKLIF. In DNA, the CDR3 is TGTGCCTGTGACACTCTTCCTACTACTGGGGGTACCCCAGCGTACACCGATAAACTCATCTTT. The chain uses TRDV2 and TRDJ1; the D call may be TRDD2 or TRDD3 (8 bases each). The germline gives CDR1 GEAIGNYY, CDR2 EKD. V was shortened by 1 base and J by 0 bases, with 29 bases between the two germline ends. The CDR3 is 21 residues long.

This clone occurred once. A much larger clone differs by one base, so this may be a read error. This sequence joins TRDV2 and TRDJ1; D possibly matches TRDD2 or TRDD3 (5 bases each). The germline gives CDR1 GEAIGNYY, CDR2 EKD. V lost 2 bases to trimming and J lost 0 bases, with 21 bases between them. The CDR3 totals 18 residues. The CDR3 DNA is TGTGCCTGTGACAACGTCCTTCGTGGGGACGGGTACACCGATAAACTCATCTTT. It encodes CACDNVLRGDGYTDKLIF.